This TCR beta chain is drawn from a study of CD8 T cells in ankylosing spondylitis (TCRdb year 2017). Background for the entire study: The study profiled T cell receptor beta repertoires in healthy donors and ankylosing spondylitis patients to find disease-linked TCR variants. Peripheral blood was sampled, and synovial fluid was additionally collected from ankylosing spondylitis patients. The full study cohort was made up of about 24 ankylosing spondylitis patients and about a hundred healthy donors.

Broader findings and caveats from the paper: Some of the motif variants had been reported before in the synovial fluid and blood of reactive arthritis patients, a finding that suggests common disease-initiation mechanisms. A CD8+ phenotype was shown by the disease-linked clones, which were found at relatively low frequencies in peripheral blood. Blood from ankylosing spondylitis patients appeared to be characterized by a TCR beta motif composed of under ten highly homologous amino acid variants. The disease-linked clones were reported as significantly enriched in matched synovial fluid samples from ankylosing spondylitis patients.

Instrument on record: Illumina HiSeq 2500. Quantitative 5'-RACE with molecular barcodes was used to prepare TCR beta libraries. In the authors' own workflow: A new computational method, built on a probabilistic model of VDJ rearrangement, was used to identify disease-linked TCR variants. TCRdb itself trimmed the public reads at Q25 with fastp, ran MiXCR and retained productive beta chains. Identical CDR3 protein sequences are pooled into one entry, listed with their most common genes and DNA. TCRdb, not the authors, supplied the V and J calls. The sample records about 800,000 distinct CDR3 sequences, about 11% of which are singletons. Under 0.6% of the sample is in the top ten clones. In the case of this clonotype: Its antigen is still unknown. No much larger clone exists at a distance of one base, and base qualities are not known.

V is trimmed back by 6 bases and J by 6 bases, and the junction contains 8 bases that no gene match accounts for. Sequences MNHNS (CDR1) and SASEGT (CDR2) are obtained from the germline V gene. The CDR3 spans 13 residues, from the cysteine through the phenylalanine. Only the CDR3 region is kept as DNA, spanning 39 bases read in frame from base 1. This TCR derives from a male donor with ankylosing spondylitis. This sequence uses TRBV6-1 and TRBJ2-7; 7 bases in the middle match TRBD2. Specimen: blood, either unsorted or a sorted T cell fraction (not recorded which). The CDR3 has the sequence CASRSSSSGEQYF. The sequence in DNA is TGTGCCAGCAGATCCAGTTCTAGCGGCGAGCAGTACTTC.